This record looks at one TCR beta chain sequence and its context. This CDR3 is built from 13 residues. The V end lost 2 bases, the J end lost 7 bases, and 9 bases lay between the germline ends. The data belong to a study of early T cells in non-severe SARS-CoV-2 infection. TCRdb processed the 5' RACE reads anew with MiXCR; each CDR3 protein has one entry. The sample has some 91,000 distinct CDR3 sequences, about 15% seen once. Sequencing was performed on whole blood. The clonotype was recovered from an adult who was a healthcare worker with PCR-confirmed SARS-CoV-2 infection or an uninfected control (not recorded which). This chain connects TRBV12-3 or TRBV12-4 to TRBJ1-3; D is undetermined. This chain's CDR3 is CASSLSAGNTIYF. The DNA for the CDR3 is TGTGCCAGCAGTTTATCAGCGGGGAACACCATATATTTT.